The 27 T cell receptor beta chains in this list originate from one sample, sequenced in a study of shared clonotypes between healthy human individuals. The repertoire was sequenced with immunoSEQ multiplex PCR; TCRdb's copy has only in-frame clones and lacks some. The sample lists over 400,000 clones; 60% to 80% were seen once. The specimen was PBMCs. The receptor source for this set is a woman aged 40 to 50 in good health. Some clones in this sample may be carry-over from other donors' samples.

V and J are TRBV18 and TRBJ2-3; D is unclear. Per germline, CDR1 KGHSH and CDR2 LQKENI. V was trimmed by 2 bases and J by 4 bases, leaving 4 bases between them. CDR3 size: 12 residues. CDR3 protein: CASSPGADTQYF. CDR3 in DNA: TGTGCCAGCTCACCAGGGGCAGATACGCAGTATTTT.

The chain links TRBV28 to TRBJ1-4, with 12 bases identical to TRBD1. Germline V lookup: CDR1 MDHEN, CDR2 SYDVKM. This CDR3 region has 17 residues. V was pared by 7 bases and J by 8 bases, with 14 bases of the junction left unmatched. The CDR3 coding sequence is TGTGCCAGCAAACCGGGACAGGGGGCGAGGAGTGCCGAAAAACTGTTTTTT. Translating gives CASKPGQGARSAEKLFF.

The table lists this clone with many counts. The chain couples TRBV19 to TRBJ2-7, with a tentative D call TRBD1 (5 bases). With 8 bases removed from V and 0 bases from J, the gap between germline ends came to 17 bases. This CDR3 contains 15 residues. CDR1 LNHDA and CDR2 SQIVND come from the germline V gene (reference sequence). CDR3 residues: CASGSRASSSYEQYF. The CDR3 coding sequence is TGTGCCAGTGGCTCCAGGGCCTCCAGCTCCTACGAGCAGTACTTC.

The sample holds a few counts of this clone. The chain carries TRBV5-3 and TRBJ2-3; 8 bases are shared with TRBD1. TRBV5-3 is an ORF, with its function uncertain. V trimming: 9 bases; J trimming: 4 bases; junction bases outside the gene matches: 10. This CDR3 has 14 residues. The DNA for the CDR3 is TGTGCCAATAGGCCGGGCAGGGGGCCAGATACGCAGTATTTT. Residues: CANRPGRGPDTQYF.

The V gene is TRBV7-3, the J gene TRBJ1-1, with D possibly being TRBD1 (5 bases). The length of the CDR3 is 14 residues. V lost 7 bases, J lost 0 bases, and 12 bases lay in between. From germline, CDR1 is SGHTA and CDR2 FQGTGA. Here the CDR3 reads CASNAGLMNTEAFF. In DNA form, the CDR3 reads TGTGCCAGCAATGCGGGACTTATGAACACTGAAGCTTTCTTT.

The chain recombines TRBV27 with TRBJ2-4; weak D call: TRBD1 (6 bases). The V gene's germline CDR1 is MNHEY and CDR2 SMNVEV (reference sequence). V was shortened by 1 base and J by 9 bases, with 13 bases between the two germline ends. CDR3 length: 14 residues. CDR3 bases: TGTGCCAGCAGTTTATACAGGGACGGCGGCATTCAGTACTTC. The encoded protein is CASSLYRDGGIQYF.

V and J are TRBV19 and TRBJ2-1, with D uncertain. Germline V gene data show CDR1 as LNHDA and CDR2 as SQIVND (reference sequence). This CDR3 is built from 14 residues. With 6 bases removed from V and 2 bases from J, the gap between germline ends came to 11 bases. CDR3 region: CASRMRITYNEQFF. The CDR3 nucleotides read TGTGCCAGTAGGATGAGGATCACCTACAATGAGCAGTTCTTC.

This clone came up many times. J is TRBJ1-3 and V is TRBV4-1; TRBD1 is a possible D gene (5 bases). V gave up 1 base and J gave up 3 bases, with 16 bases separating them. Per germline, CDR1 MGHRA and CDR2 YSYEKL. The CDR3 has 17 amino acids. CDR3 sequence reads: CASSQVGQGLFGNTIYF. In nucleotides, the CDR3 is TGCGCCAGCAGCCAAGTCGGGCAGGGTCTTTTTGGAAACACCATATATTTT.

The chain is built from TRBV11-2 and TRBJ2-1; D gene ambiguous. V was cut by 5 bases and J by 3 bases, with 8 bases left in between. From germline, CDR1 is SGHAT and CDR2 FQNNGV. The CDR3 is made up of 13 amino acids. This chain's CDR3 is CASSLGNYNEQFF. The CDR3 coding sequence is TGTGCCAGCAGCCTAGGAAACTACAATGAGCAGTTCTTC.

This rearrangement joins TRBV5-1 to TRBJ2-1; 9 bases match TRBD1. After removal of 4 bases from V and 9 bases from J, the junction contained 2 bases not matched to a gene. The CDR3 is made up of 12 amino acids. Germline V lookup: CDR1 SGHRS, CDR2 YFSETQ. The CDR3 reads CASSGTGSEQFF. CDR3 in DNA: TGCGCCAGCAGCGGGACAGGGTCTGAGCAGTTCTTC.

This clone was observed once. The chain employs TRBV5-1 and TRBJ1-1, with 7 bases aligning to TRBD1. From germline, CDR1 is SGHRS and CDR2 YFSETQ. The CDR3 totals 14 residues. The ends lost 5 bases at V and 4 bases at J; junction bases unmatched: 8. The CDR3 coding sequence is TGCGCCAGCAGTTACCGGGACAGAGGCACTGAAGCTTTCTTT. Translated, it gives CASSYRDRGTEAFF.

J is TRBJ2-3 and V is TRBV7-6; 8 bases fit TRBD2. The CDR3 is 16 residues long. V dropped 1 base and J dropped 0; count of bases not matched to a gene: 3. The germline V gene encodes CDR1 SGHVS and CDR2 FNYEAQ. The CDR3 nucleotides are TGTGCCAGCAGCTTAGAGGTAGCGGGGAGCACAGATACGCAGTATTTT. It encodes CASSLEVAGSTDTQYF. Together with reference TRBV7-6 and TRBJ2-3, the CDR3 gives the full variable domain: GAGVSQSPRYKVTKRGQDVALRCDPISGHVSLYWYRQALGQGPEFLTYFNYEAQQDKSGLPNDRFSAERPEGSISTLTIQRTEQRDSAMYRCASSLEVAGSTDTQYFGPGTRLTVL.

The chain has TRBV28 and TRBJ1-2, with no clear D. The V gene lost 5 bases and the J gene lost 6 bases, with 13 bases spanning the gap. The CDR3 covers 13 residues. Germline CDR1 and CDR2: MDHEN and SYDVKM. The CDR3 reads CASSQTRFNGYTF. For the CDR3, the DNA is TGTGCCAGCAGTCAGACACGTTTTAATGGCTACACCTTC.

The J gene is TRBJ1-1, the V gene TRBV19; tentative D call: TRBD1 (5 bases). This CDR3 comprises 14 residues. With 5 bases removed from V and 0 bases from J, the gap between germline ends came to 10 bases. Germline CDR1 is LNHDA and CDR2 is SQIVND (reference sequence). In nucleotides, the CDR3 is TGTGCCAGTAGTCGGGAGGGGATGAACACTGAAGCTTTCTTT. Translated: CASSREGMNTEAFF.

This clone was seen a single time. The chain links TRBV30 to TRBJ1-1, with TRBD1 matching over 7 bases. The germline gives CDR1 GTSNPN, CDR2 SVGIG (reference sequence). The CDR3 extends over 17 amino acids. With 0 bases clipped from V and 3 bases from J, the junction kept 13 bases outside the gene matches. Here the CDR3 reads CAWSVQERGRGDTEAFF. CDR3 nucleotides: TGTGCCTGGAGTGTACAAGAAAGGGGGCGCGGGGACACTGAAGCTTTCTTT.

This chain links TRBV30 with TRBJ1-1, with D possibly TRBD1 on 5 matching bases. This CDR3 has 11 amino acids. Per germline, CDR1 GTSNPN and CDR2 SVGIG (reference sequence). Trimming stripped 5 bases from V and 3 bases from J, with 7 bases between. The CDR3 loop is CAWQQDTEAFF. CDR3 nucleotide sequence: TGTGCCTGGCAACAGGACACTGAAGCTTTCTTT.

To note about this clone: One junction end disagrees with the germline gene, perhaps due to a read error. The sample holds other DNA sequences that translate to the same CDR3. The chain employs TRBV4-2 and TRBJ1-1; TRBD1 aligns across 7 bases. The CDR3 contains 15 residues. Germline V gene sequence: CDR1 LGHNA, CDR2 YNFKEQ. CDR3 sequence (DNA): TGTGCTAGCAGCCGAACGACAGGGCGTGCCTTTGAAGCTTTCTTT. This gives the protein CASSRTTGRAFEAFF.

The gene calls are TRBV19 and TRBJ1-5, with D unclear. Trimming removed 6 bases at V and 2 bases at J, with 14 bases between. The CDR3 is 15 residues long. Germline V gene sequence: CDR1 LNHDA, CDR2 SQIVND (reference sequence). CDR3 loop: CASSQVWSGNQPQHF. For the CDR3, the DNA is TGTGCCAGTAGCCAAGTTTGGTCGGGCAATCAGCCCCAGCATTTT.

This sequence joins TRBV9 and TRBJ2-2, with D possibly TRBD1 on 6 matching bases. The CDR3 runs to 15 residues. V lost 1 base, J lost 2 bases, and 9 bases lay in between. CDR1 and CDR2 from the germline V gene are SGDLS and YYNGEE. The CDR3 DNA reads TGTGCCAGCAGCGTATGGGGACAAAACACCGGGGAGCTGTTTTTT. Protein: CASSVWGQNTGELFF.

This clone was detected many times. V is TRBV6-1 and J is TRBJ2-5; 9 bases agree with TRBD2. Per germline, CDR1 MNHNS and CDR2 SASEGT. The CDR3 is 16 residues long. The V and J ends lost 4 bases and 1 base, in that order; junction bases with no gene match: 7. This chain's CDR3 is CASSAMTSGSQETQYF. Written as DNA, the CDR3 is TGTGCCAGCAGTGCCATGACTAGCGGATCCCAAGAGACCCAGTACTTC.

V is TRBV6-1 and J is TRBJ1-1; the match to TRBD1 covers 8 bases. With V trimmed by 3 bases and J by 4 bases, 7 bases remained unmatched. This CDR3 is 15 amino acids long. Germline CDR1 and CDR2: MNHNS and SASEGT. The CDR3 is CASSDRGRRGTEAFF. Here the CDR3 DNA reads TGTGCCAGCAGTGACAGGGGGCGCCGGGGCACTGAAGCTTTCTTT.

This clone was seen repeatedly, ten times or more. This rearrangement joins TRBV10-3 to TRBJ2-1; D remains ambiguous. CDR3 length equals 13 residues. Germline lookup yields CDR1 ENHRY and CDR2 SYGVKD. V dropped 1 base and J dropped 6 bases, with 7 bases sitting between them. CDR3 sequence: CAISEYGPNEQFF. The CDR3 nucleotides read TGTGCCATCAGTGAGTATGGACCCAATGAGCAGTTCTTC.

This chain connects TRBV28 to TRBJ1-1; the D is unclear. The CDR3 runs to 13 residues. V lost 2 bases and J lost 6, with 10 bases in between. CDR1 MDHEN and CDR2 SYDVKM come from the germline V gene. The CDR3 DNA reads as TGTGCCAGCAGTTTACCCATCCCCCCTGAAGCTTTCTTT. Translation: CASSLPIPPEAFF.

Only a few counts were recorded for this clone. The rearrangement links TRBV9 to TRBJ2-1; 9 bases agree with TRBD1. J lost 8 bases, V lost 0 bases, and 6 bases had no gene match. The germline V gene encodes CDR1 SGDLS and CDR2 YYNGEE. The CDR3 loop spans 15 amino acids. The CDR3 region is CASSVAGTGWDEQFF. The CDR3 DNA reads as TGTGCCAGCAGCGTAGCGGGGACAGGGTGGGATGAGCAGTTCTTC.

Concerning this clone: Other nucleotide sequences from this sample produce the same CDR3. The chain has TRBV7-9 and TRBJ2-2; D remains ambiguous. The CDR3 is made up of 12 amino acids. Germline V lookup: CDR1 SEHNR, CDR2 FQNEAQ (reference sequence). V dropped 3 bases and J dropped 8 bases, with 7 bases sitting between them. For the CDR3, the DNA is TGTGCCAGCAGCTTTGCTGGGGGGGAGCTGTTTTTT. Amino acids: CASSFAGGELFF.

The chain uses TRBV9 and TRBJ2-7; 8 bases are shared with TRBD2. Germline CDR1 and CDR2: SGDLS and YYNGEE. This CDR3 spans 16 amino acids. V lost 0 bases to trimming and J lost 3 bases; unmatched junction nucleotides: 8. CDR3 amino acids: CASSVEGSGSGYEQYF. CDR3 nucleotide sequence: TGTGCCAGCAGCGTAGAGGGGAGCGGGAGTGGCTACGAGCAGTACTTC. The full variable domain, with the rest looked up from reference TRBV9 and TRBJ2-7, is DSGVTQTPKHLITATGQRVTLRCSPRSGDLSVYWYQQSLDQGLQFLIQYYNGEERAKGNILERFSAQQFPDLHSELNLSSLELGDSALYFCASSVEGSGSGYEQYFGPGTRLTVT.

This clone was seen a single time. The J gene is TRBJ1-2, the V gene TRBV7-2; D is undetermined. In germline, CDR1 is SGHTA, CDR2 FQGNSA. V lost 2 bases to trimming and J lost 5 bases, with 3 bases between them. This CDR3 comprises 11 residues. CDR3 loop: CASSLLYGYTF. DNA for the CDR3: TGTGCCAGCAGCTTACTTTATGGCTACACCTTC.